This T cell receptor beta chain was recorded in a study of blood T cell repertoires in COVID-19. Whole-study context: Samples of COVID-19 (acute and convalescent) were obtained from the United States, Italy and Spain. The analysed material was cDNA or gDNA that came from T cells, B-cell-depleted T cells, or PBMCs.

In regard to this clone: This same CDR3 is encoded by further DNA sequences in the sample.

Per the study methods: Nucleated cell number was recorded as an estimate derived from reference gene primer amplification. Profiled with immunoSEQ multiplex PCR; TCRdb holds only in-frame clones, not every one. The V and J calls and the clone size are those of that table, but D and trimming were determined from the DNA. The sample lists 250,000 or so clones, 70% to 85% occurring once. Trimming shortened V by 2 bases and J by 4 bases, and 3 bases separated the two germline ends. The CDR3 is made up of 11 amino acids. Germline V gene data show CDR1 as SGHDT and CDR2 as YYEEEE. What was sequenced was peripheral blood. This clonotype was obtained from an elderly woman with acute or convalescent COVID-19. The chain carries TRBV5-6 and TRBJ2-5; no clear D gene. Here the CDR3 reads CASSFRETQYF. DNA of the CDR3: TGTGCCAGCAGCTTTCGAGAGACCCAGTACTTC.